This passage covers 20 T cell receptor beta chains from one sample sequenced in a study of shared clonotypes between healthy human individuals. CD45RO-negative, CCR7-positively selected cells formed the naive CD8 fraction, excluding terminally differentiated effector memory CD45RA+ cells. The data were produced by immunoSEQ multiplex PCR, yet TCRdb's version contains in-frame clones alone and is incomplete. The sample lists some 2,000,000 clones, just under 95% occurring once. The material sequenced was naive CD8+ T cells sorted from blood. The origin of the receptors is a man aged 18 to 30 in good health.

As concerns this clone: Other DNA variants within this sample encode the same CDR3. The gene calls are TRBV27 and TRBJ2-1; D unresolved. This CDR3 contains 13 residues. V shed 4 bases and J shed 6 bases, with 10 bases lying between them. The V gene's germline CDR1 is MNHEY and CDR2 SMNVEV (reference sequence). CDR3 sequence: CASSSLGINEQFF. CDR3 DNA: TGTGCCAGCAGTTCGTTAGGGATCAATGAGCAGTTCTTC.

This chain joins TRBV11-2 and TRBJ2-7; no definite D call. With 5 bases removed from V and 4 bases from J, the gap between germline ends came to 18 bases. The V gene's germline CDR1 is SGHAT and CDR2 FQNNGV. CDR3 length: 15 amino acids. The CDR3: CASSPLLSRSYEQYF. The DNA of the CDR3 is TGTGCCAGCAGCCCGTTGTTGTCCCGAAGTTACGAGCAGTACTTC.

V and J are TRBV6-1 and TRBJ1-2; D remains ambiguous. The CDR3 consists of 14 residues. V was shortened by 2 bases and J by 2 bases, with 9 bases between the two germline ends. Germline CDR1 and CDR2: MNHNS and SASEGT. DNA of the CDR3: TGTGCCAGCAGTGAAATCCATTGGAACTATGGCTACACCTTC. It yields the protein CASSEIHWNYGYTF.

The J gene is TRBJ1-2, the V gene TRBV5-8; D is ambiguous. V lost 3 bases to trimming and J lost 4 bases, with 13 bases between them. Per germline, CDR1 SGHTS and CDR2 YDEGEE. The CDR3 consists of 14 residues. The CDR3 loop is CASSYVGPTYGYTF. CDR3 in DNA: TGTGCCAGCAGCTACGTGGGTCCCACCTATGGCTACACCTTC. The complete variable domain, with remaining parts taken from reference TRBV5-8 and TRBJ1-2, reads EAGVTQSPTHLIKTRGQQATLRCSPISGHTSVYWYQQALGLGLQFLLWYDEGEERNRGNFPPRFSGRQFPNYSSELNVNALELEDSALYLCASSYVGPTYGYTFGSGTRLTVV.

CDR3 amino acids: CASSDGQGVNQPQHF. CDR3 bases: TGCGCCAGCAGTGATGGACAGGGGGTCAATCAGCCCCAGCATTTT. The genes are TRBV10-2 and TRBJ1-5; 10 positions agree with TRBD1. CDR1 is WSHSY and CDR2 is SAAADI in the germline V gene. Trimming removed 3 bases from V and 3 bases from J; junction bases left unmatched: 2. The CDR3 sequence is 15 residues long.

The chain couples TRBV10-3 to TRBJ2-1, with D possibly called TRBD1 or TRBD2 (5 bases each). The germline V gene has CDR1 ENHRY and CDR2 SYGVKD. Trimming took off 2 bases at V and 4 bases at J, with 15 bases between the two ends. The CDR3 extends over 16 amino acids. This CDR3 reads CAISEPRGEWYNEQFF. For the CDR3, the DNA is TGTGCCATCAGTGAGCCGAGAGGGGAGTGGTACAATGAGCAGTTCTTC.

CDR3 in DNA: TGTGCCAGCAGGTGGACAGGACAAGAGACCCAGTACTTC. Protein: CASRWTGQETQYF. The V gene is TRBV7-6, the J gene TRBJ2-5; 7 bases map to TRBD1. Germline CDR1 reads SGHVS; CDR2 reads FNYEAQ. This CDR3 contains 13 residues. J was trimmed by 2 bases and V by 6 bases; bases with no gene match: 3. Filled out from reference TRBV7-6 and TRBJ2-5, the complete variable domain reads GAGVSQSPRYKVTKRGQDVALRCDPISGHVSLYWYRQALGQGPEFLTYFNYEAQQDKSGLPNDRFSAERPEGSISTLTIQRTEQRDSAMYRCASRWTGQETQYFGPGTRLLVL.

This chain joins TRBV15 and TRBJ1-1; 7 bases are shared with TRBD1. This CDR3 contains 14 residues. The germline CDR1 and CDR2 sequences are LNHNV and YYDKDF (reference sequence). J was trimmed by 5 bases and V by 3 bases; bases with no gene match: 6. CDR3 sequence: CATSRMVRGTEAFF. The CDR3, as DNA: TGTGCCACCAGCAGGATGGTCAGGGGGACTGAAGCTTTCTTT.

V is TRBV28 and J is TRBJ2-7; 7 bases map to TRBD1. The CDR3 contains 16 residues. Losses at the gene ends were 3 bases for V and 1 base for J; bases not matched to a gene: 9. Germline loops: CDR1 MDHEN, CDR2 SYDVKM. CDR3 nucleotide sequence: TGTGCCAGCAGTTTTCCCAACCGGGACAGATCCTACGAGCAGTACTTC. It yields the protein CASSFPNRDRSYEQYF.

Comment on this clone: Additional DNA sequences in this sample encode the identical CDR3. V and J are TRBV7-9 and TRBJ2-1; D gene uncertain. This CDR3 is built from 12 residues. Looked up from germline, CDR1 is SEHNR and CDR2 is FQNEAQ (reference sequence). V lost 2 bases, J lost 1 base, and 0 bases lay in between. CDR3 nucleotide sequence: TGTGCCAGCAGCTTATCCTACAATGAGCAGTTCTTC. Protein product: CASSLSYNEQFF.

The chain couples TRBV6-1 to TRBJ1-4, with D possibly matching TRBD1 (6 bases). V was cut by 6 bases and J by 8 bases, with 16 bases left in between. The length of the CDR3 is 14 residues. CDR1 and CDR2 from the germline V gene are MNHNS and SASEGT. The chain's CDR3 is CASRITGLGEKLFF. CDR3 DNA sequence: TGTGCCAGCAGGATAACAGGGTTGGGCGAAAAACTGTTTTTT.

This chain joins TRBV12-2 and TRBJ2-7; TRBD2, as called in the table, went unchecked against the DNA. TRBV12-2 is given as a pseudogene. There are 17 residues in the CDR3. CDR3: CASRLGRVRCGGYEQYF. The CDR3 coding sequence is TGTGCAAGTCGCTTAGGAAGGGTACGGTGTGGAGGCTACGAGCAGTACTTC.

On this clone itself: The same CDR3 can be traced to other DNA sequences in this sample. V is TRBV5-4 and J is TRBJ2-7, with D unresolved. The V and J ends lost 0 bases and 3 bases respectively, with 7 bases between them. The length of the CDR3 is 13 residues. Germline CDR1 SGHNT, CDR2 YYREEE (reference sequence). The CDR3 DNA is TGTGCCAGCAGCTTGGAGGGCAGCTACGAGCAGTACTTC. This encodes CASSLEGSYEQYF.

The J gene is TRBJ2-1, the V gene TRBV6-1; TRBD1 matches at 10 bases. Germline CDR1 reads MNHNS; CDR2 reads SASEGT. Trimming removed 4 bases from V and 4 bases from J; junction bases left unmatched: 4. This CDR3 is 15 amino acids long. CDR3 sequence: CASSVGTGAYNEQFF. The CDR3 coding sequence is TGTGCCAGCAGTGTCGGGACAGGGGCGTACAATGAGCAGTTCTTC.

The chain employs TRBV6-1 and TRBJ1-3; D is possibly TRBD1 (5 bases). V was trimmed by 2 bases and J by 2 bases, leaving 13 bases between them. The CDR3 has 16 amino acids. Germline assignment: CDR1 MNHNS and CDR2 SASEGT. The CDR3 DNA follows: TGTGCCAGCAGTGAATTTGACGAGGGGACTGGAAACACCATATATTTT. Translating gives CASSEFDEGTGNTIYF.

V gene TRBV30 combines with J gene TRBJ2-1; D gene unclear. Trimming pared 2 bases from V and 0 bases from J, leaving 20 bases between. The germline CDR1 and CDR2 sequences are GTSNPN and SVGIG (reference sequence). The CDR3 contains 18 residues. CDR3 DNA: TGTGCCTGGAGTATCCCCTCCCATCTGATGAGCTCCTACAATGAGCAGTTCTTC. Amino acids: CAWSIPSHLMSSYNEQFF.

This clone was recorded only once. V gene TRBV4-1 combines with J gene TRBJ1-1, with 9 positions matching TRBD1. V was clipped by 0 bases and J by 3 bases; unmatched bases: 5. Germline V gene lookup returns CDR1 MGHRA and CDR2 YSYEKL. The CDR3 runs to 16 residues. The CDR3 DNA follows: TGCGCCAGCAGCCAAGATTTGTACAGGGGGCACACTGAAGCTTTCTTT. Its translation: CASSQDLYRGHTEAFF.

The chain joins TRBV29-1 to TRBJ2-7; D unresolved. The CDR3 covers 12 residues. V lost 4 bases, J lost 0 bases, and 7 bases lay in between. Germline CDR1 reads SQVTM; CDR2 reads ANQGSEA. This CDR3 reads CSVVGYSYEQYF. In DNA form, the CDR3 reads TGCAGCGTTGTGGGATACTCCTACGAGCAGTACTTC.

The chain links TRBV5-6 to TRBJ2-7; D perhaps matches TRBD2 (5 bases). The germline V and J ends were trimmed by 2 bases and 6 bases, with 12 bases remaining between them. Germline assignment: CDR1 SGHDT and CDR2 YYEEEE. The CDR3 has 13 residues. In DNA, the CDR3 is TGTGCCAGCAGCTTCGGGGTTGTGGGCGAGCAGTACTTC. This gives the protein CASSFGVVGEQYF.

This chain joins TRBV10-3 and TRBJ1-6; TRBD1 aligns across 9 bases. V lost 2 bases to trimming and J lost 7 bases; unmatched junction nucleotides: 6. Germline CDR1 reads ENHRY; CDR2 reads SYGVKD. This CDR3 region has 16 residues. The CDR3 sequence is CAISEIRTGDNSPLHF. CDR3 nucleotides: TGTGCCATCAGTGAGATTAGGACAGGGGACAATTCACCCCTCCACTTT.